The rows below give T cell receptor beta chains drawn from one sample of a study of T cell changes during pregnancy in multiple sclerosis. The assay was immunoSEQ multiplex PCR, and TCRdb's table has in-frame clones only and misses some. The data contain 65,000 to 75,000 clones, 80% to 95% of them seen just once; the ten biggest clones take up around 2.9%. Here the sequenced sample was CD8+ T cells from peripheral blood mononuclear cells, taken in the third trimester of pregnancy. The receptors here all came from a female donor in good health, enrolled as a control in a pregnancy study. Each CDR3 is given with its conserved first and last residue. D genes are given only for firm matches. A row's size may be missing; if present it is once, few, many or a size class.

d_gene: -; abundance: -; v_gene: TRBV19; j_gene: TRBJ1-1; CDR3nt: TGTGCCAGTACCGGAATCCCGGGAACAGGGTCCAAAGCTTTCTTT; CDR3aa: CASTGIPGTGSKAFF
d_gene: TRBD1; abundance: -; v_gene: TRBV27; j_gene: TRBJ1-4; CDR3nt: TGTGCCAGCACACCAGGGGGCGGGCATGAAAAACTGTTTTTT; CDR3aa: CASTPGGGHEKLFF
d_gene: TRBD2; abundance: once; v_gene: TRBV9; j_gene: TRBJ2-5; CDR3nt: TGTGCCAGCAGCCCCTGGACTAGCGGGGGGGAAGAGACCCAGTACTTC; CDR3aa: CASSPWTSGGEETQYF
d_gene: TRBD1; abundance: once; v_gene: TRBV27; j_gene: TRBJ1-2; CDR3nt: TGTGCCAGCAGCCTAGGGACAGGGAGTGGCTACACCTTC; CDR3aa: CASSLGTGSGYTF
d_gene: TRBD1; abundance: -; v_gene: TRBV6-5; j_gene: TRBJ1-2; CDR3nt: TGTGCCAGCAGTTACTCAGGGACAGGGAATGGCTACACCTTC; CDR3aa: CASSYSGTGNGYTF
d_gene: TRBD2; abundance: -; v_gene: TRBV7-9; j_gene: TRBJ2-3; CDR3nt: TGTGCCAGCCTCCCGGGGGGGTCGGGAGATACGCAGTATTTT; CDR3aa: CASLPGGSGDTQYF
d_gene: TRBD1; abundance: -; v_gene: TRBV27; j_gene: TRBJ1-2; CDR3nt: TGTGCCAGCAGTCCAAGGACAGGGAGAGGGTCCCACTCAGGCTACACCTTC; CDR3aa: CASSPRTGRGSHSGYTF
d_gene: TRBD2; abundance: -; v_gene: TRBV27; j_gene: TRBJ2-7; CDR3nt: TGTGCCAGCAGTCCCCGGGGGGAGTATTCCTACGAGCAGTACTTC; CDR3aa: CASSPRGEYSYEQYF
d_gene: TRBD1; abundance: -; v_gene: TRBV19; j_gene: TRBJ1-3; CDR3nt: TGTGCCAGTAGCCTGGGACAGATCTCTGGAAACACCATATATTTT; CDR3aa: CASSLGQISGNTIYF
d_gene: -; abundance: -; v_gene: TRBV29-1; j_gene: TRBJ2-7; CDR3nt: TGCAGCGTTGAAGTTGGGGAGCGGTACGAGCAGTACTTC; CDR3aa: CSVEVGERYEQYF
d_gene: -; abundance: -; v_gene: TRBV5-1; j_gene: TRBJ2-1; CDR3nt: TGCGCCAGCAGCTTTTGGGGAATAGACAGACTCTACAATGAGCAGTTCTTC; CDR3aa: CASSFWGIDRLYNEQFF
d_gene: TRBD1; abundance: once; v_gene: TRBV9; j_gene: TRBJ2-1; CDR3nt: TGTGCCAGCAGCGTAGCTGAGTCGGGACAGCAGGGGACCAATGAGCAGTTCTTC; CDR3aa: CASSVAESGQQGTNEQFF
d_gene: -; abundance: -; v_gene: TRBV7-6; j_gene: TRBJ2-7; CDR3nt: TGTGCCAGCAGCTCCGACAGTCCCGAGCAGTACTTC; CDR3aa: CASSSDSPEQYF
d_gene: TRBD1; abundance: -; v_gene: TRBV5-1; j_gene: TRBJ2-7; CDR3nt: TGCGCCAGCAGCGCCCCCGGGACAGGACTCTACGAGCAGTACTTC; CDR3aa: CASSAPGTGLYEQYF
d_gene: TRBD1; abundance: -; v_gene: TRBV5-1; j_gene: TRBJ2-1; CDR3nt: TGCGCCAGCAGCTGGACAGGGGGCCCCAACAATGAGCAGTTCTTC; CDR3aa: CASSWTGGPNNEQFF
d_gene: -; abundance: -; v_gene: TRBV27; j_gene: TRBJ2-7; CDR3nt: TGTGCCAGCAGTCCGGGACACCTAACCTACGAGCAGTACTTC; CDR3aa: CASSPGHLTYEQYF